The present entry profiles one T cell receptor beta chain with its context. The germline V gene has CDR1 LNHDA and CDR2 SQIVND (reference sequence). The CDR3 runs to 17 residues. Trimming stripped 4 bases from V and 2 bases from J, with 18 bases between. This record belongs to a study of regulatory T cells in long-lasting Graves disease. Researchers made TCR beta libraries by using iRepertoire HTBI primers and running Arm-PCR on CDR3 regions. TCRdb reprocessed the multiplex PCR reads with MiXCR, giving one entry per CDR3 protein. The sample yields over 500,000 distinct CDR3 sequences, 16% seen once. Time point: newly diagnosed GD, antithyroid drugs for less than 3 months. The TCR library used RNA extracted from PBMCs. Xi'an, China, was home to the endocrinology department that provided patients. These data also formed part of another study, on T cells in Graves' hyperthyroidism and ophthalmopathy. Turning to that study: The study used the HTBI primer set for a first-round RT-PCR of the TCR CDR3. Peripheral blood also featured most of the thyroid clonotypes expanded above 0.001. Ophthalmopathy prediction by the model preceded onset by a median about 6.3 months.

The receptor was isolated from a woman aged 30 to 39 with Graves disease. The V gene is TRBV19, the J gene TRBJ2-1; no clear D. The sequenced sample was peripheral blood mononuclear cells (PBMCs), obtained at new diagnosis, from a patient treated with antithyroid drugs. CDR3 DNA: TGTGCCAGTAGTAAATCGGCCGCCTCACGGGCCTACAATGAGCAGTTCTTC. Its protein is CASSKSAASRAYNEQFF.